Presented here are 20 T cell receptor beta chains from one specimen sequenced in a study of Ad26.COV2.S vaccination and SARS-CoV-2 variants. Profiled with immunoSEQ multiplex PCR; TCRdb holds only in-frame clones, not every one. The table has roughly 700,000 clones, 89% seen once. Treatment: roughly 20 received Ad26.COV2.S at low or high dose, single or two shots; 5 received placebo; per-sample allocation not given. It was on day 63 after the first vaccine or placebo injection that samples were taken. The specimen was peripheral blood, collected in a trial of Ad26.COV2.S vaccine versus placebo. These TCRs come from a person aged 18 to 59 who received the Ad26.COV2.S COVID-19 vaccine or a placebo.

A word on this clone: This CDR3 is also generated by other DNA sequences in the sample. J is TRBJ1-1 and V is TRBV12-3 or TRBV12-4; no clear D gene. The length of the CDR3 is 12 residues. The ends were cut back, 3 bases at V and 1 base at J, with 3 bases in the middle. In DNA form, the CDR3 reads TGTGCCAGCAGTTTGTGGAACACTGAAGCTTTCTTT. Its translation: CASSLWNTEAFF.

The CDR3: CATSRGRGSETQYF. As DNA, the CDR3 is TGTGCCACCAGCAGAGGTCGGGGGTCAGAGACCCAGTACTTC. This chain joins TRBV15 and TRBJ2-5; a weak D match, TRBD2 (6 bases). V was clipped by 1 base and J by 4 bases, with 10 bases between them. Germline lookup yields CDR1 LNHNV and CDR2 YYDKDF (reference sequence). This CDR3 is built from 14 residues.

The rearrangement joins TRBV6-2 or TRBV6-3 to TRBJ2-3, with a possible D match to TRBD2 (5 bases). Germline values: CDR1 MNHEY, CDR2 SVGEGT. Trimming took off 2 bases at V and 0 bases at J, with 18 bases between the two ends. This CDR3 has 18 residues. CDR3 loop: CASSYVLERYVSTDTQYF. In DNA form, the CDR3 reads TGTGCCAGCAGTTACGTTTTGGAGCGGTACGTTAGCACAGATACGCAGTATTTT.

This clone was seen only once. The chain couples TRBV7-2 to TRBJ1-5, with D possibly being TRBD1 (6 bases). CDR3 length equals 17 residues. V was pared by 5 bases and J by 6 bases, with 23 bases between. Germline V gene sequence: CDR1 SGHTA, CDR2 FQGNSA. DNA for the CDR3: TGTGCCAGCAGCGAAGGGACAACCCAATACCTAGGTCAGCCCCAGCATTTT. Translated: CASSEGTTQYLGQPQHF.

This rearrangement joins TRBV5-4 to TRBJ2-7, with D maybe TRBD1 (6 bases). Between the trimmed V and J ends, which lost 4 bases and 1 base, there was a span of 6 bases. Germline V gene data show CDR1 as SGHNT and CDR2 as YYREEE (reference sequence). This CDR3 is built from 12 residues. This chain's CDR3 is CASSTGSYEQYF. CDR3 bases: TGTGCCAGCAGCACAGGGTCCTACGAGCAGTACTTC. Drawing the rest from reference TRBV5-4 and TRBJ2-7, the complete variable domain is ETGVTQSPTHLIKTRGQQVTLRCSSQSGHNTVSWYQQALGQGPQFIFQYYREEENGRGNFPPRFSGLQFPNYSSELNVNALELDDSALYLCASSTGSYEQYFGPGTRLTVT.

CDR3 in amino acids: CASSPTGRDTQYF. The CDR3 nucleotides read TGCGCCAGCAGTCCGACAGGTCGCGATACGCAGTATTTT. V usage is TRBV5-1 and J usage is TRBJ2-3, with TRBD1 as a possible D gene (6 bases). Germline CDR1 SGHRS, CDR2 YFSETQ. The ends were cut back, 5 bases at V and 6 bases at J, with 13 bases in the middle. This CDR3 is built from 13 residues.

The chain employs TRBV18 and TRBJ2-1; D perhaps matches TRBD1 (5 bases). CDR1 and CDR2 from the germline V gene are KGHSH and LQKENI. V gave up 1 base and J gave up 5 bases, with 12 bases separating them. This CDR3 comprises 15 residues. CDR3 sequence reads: CASSPRQGRDNEQFF. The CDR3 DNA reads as TGTGCCAGCTCACCACGGCAGGGTCGGGACAATGAGCAGTTCTTC.

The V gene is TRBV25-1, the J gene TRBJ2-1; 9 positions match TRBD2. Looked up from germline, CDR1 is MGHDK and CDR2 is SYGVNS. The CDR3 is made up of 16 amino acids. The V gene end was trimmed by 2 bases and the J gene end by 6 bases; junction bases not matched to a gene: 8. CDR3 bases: TGTGCCAGCAGTGAACCCCGGGTAGCGGGAGTCAATGAGCAGTTCTTC. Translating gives CASSEPRVAGVNEQFF.

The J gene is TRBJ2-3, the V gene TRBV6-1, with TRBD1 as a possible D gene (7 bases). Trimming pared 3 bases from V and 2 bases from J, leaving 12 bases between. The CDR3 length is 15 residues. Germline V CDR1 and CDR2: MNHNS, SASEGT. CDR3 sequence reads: CASSESGGNTDTQYF. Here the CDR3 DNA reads TGTGCCAGCAGTGAGTCAGGGGGGAACACAGATACGCAGTATTTT.

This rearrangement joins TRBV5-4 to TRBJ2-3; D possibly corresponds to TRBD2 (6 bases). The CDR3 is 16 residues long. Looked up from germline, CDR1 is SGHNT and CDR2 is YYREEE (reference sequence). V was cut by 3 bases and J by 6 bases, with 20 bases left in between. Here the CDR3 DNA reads TGTGCCAGCAGCTCCTTTTCGGGGGACCTGGGGGATACGCAGTATTTT. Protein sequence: CASSSFSGDLGDTQYF.

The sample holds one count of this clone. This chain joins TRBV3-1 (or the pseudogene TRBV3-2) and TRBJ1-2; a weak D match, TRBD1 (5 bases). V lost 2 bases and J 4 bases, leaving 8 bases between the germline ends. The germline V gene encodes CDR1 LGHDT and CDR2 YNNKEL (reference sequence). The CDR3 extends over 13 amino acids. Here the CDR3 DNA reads TGTGCCAGCAGCCAACGGGGGACCTATGGCTACACCTTC. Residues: CASSQRGTYGYTF.

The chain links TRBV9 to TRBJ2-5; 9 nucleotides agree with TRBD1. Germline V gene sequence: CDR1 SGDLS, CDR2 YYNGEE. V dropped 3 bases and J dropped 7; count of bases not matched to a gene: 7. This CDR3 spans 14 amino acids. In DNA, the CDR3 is TGTGCCAGCAGCGGCCTCGGGACAGGGACGACCCAGTACTTC. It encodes CASSGLGTGTTQYF.

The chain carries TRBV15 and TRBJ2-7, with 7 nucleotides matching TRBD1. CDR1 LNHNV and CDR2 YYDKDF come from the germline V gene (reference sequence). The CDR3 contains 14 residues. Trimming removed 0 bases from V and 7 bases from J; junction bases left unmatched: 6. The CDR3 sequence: CATSRDRQTGEQYF. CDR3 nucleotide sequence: TGTGCCACCAGCAGAGATAGGCAGACAGGGGAGCAGTACTTC. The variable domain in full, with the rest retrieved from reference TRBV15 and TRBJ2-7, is DAMVIQNPRYQVTQFGKPVTLSCSQTLNHNVMYWYQQKSSQAPKLLFHYYDKDFNNEADTPDNFQSRRPNTSFCFLDIRSPGLGDTAMYLCATSRDRQTGEQYFGPGTRLTVT.

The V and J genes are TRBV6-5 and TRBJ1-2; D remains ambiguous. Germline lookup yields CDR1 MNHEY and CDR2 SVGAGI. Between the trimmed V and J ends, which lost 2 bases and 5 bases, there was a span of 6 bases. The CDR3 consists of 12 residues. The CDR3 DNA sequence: TGTGCCAGCAGTTACCGAGGGTATGGCTACACCTTC. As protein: CASSYRGYGYTF.

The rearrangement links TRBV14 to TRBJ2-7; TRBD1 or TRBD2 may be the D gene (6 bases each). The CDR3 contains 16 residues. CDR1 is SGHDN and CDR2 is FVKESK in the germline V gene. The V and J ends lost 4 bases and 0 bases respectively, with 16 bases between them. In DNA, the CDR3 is TGTGCCAGCAGCCGCCAAGGGGGGACGGTCTCCTACGAGCAGTACTTC. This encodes CASSRQGGTVSYEQYF. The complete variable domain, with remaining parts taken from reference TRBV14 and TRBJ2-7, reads EAGVTQFPSHSVIEKGQTVTLRCDPISGHDNLYWYRRVMGKEIKFLLHFVKESKQDESGMPNNRFLAERTGGTYSTLKVQPAELEDSGVYFCASSRQGGTVSYEQYFGPGTRLTVT.

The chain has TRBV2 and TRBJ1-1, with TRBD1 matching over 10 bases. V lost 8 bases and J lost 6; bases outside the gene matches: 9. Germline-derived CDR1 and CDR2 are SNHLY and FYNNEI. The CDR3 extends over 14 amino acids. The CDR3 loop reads CASRPGQGLSEAFF. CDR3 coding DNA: TGTGCCAGCCGCCCGGGACAGGGGCTCTCTGAAGCTTTCTTT.

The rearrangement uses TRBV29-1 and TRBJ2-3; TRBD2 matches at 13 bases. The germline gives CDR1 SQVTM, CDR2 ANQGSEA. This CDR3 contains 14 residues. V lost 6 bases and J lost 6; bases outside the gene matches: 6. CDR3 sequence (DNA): TGCAGCGTCGGACTAGCGGGAGTTCTTGATACGCAGTATTTT. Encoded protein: CSVGLAGVLDTQYF.

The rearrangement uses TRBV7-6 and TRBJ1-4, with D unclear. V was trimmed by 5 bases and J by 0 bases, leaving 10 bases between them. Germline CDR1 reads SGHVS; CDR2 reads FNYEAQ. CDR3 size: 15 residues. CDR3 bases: TGTGCCAGCAGCCCTTGGCCAGCAACTAATGAAAAACTGTTTTTT. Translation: CASSPWPATNEKLFF.

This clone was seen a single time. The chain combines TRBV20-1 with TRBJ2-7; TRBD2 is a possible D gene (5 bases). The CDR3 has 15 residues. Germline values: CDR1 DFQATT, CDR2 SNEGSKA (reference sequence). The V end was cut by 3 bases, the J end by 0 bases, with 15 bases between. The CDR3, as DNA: TGCAGTGCTAGTCTTCGGGGAATTAGCTCCTACGAGCAGTACTTC. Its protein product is CSASLRGISSYEQYF.

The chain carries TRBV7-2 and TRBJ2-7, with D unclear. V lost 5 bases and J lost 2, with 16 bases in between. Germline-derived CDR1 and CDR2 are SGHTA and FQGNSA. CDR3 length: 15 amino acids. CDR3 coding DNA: TGTGCCAGCAGCCCGATAGGCAGGCCGACCTACGAGCAGTACTTC. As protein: CASSPIGRPTYEQYF.